The next 27 T cell receptor beta chains were all read from a single sample in a study of kidney transplant recipient with SARS-CoV-2 infection. From the reads, TCRdb called clonotypes with MiXCR, one entry per CDR3 protein. The sample lists about 240,000 distinct CDR3 sequences; roughly 26% were seen once. This specimen consisted of a blood sample, obtained at baseline and around day 110 from a kidney transplant recipient. The receptors stem from a male patient in his thirties who had COVID-19 and was a kidney transplant recipient. A subset of T cells may come from the graft donor.

Worth noting for this clonotype: This may arise from a read error, as a much more abundant clone is one base away. The chain carries TRBV5-4 and TRBJ1-2; D remains unclear. Germline CDR1 SGHNT, CDR2 YYREEE (reference sequence). This CDR3 has 16 amino acids. V was shortened by 7 bases and J by 4 bases, with 23 bases between the two germline ends. The chain's CDR3 is CASLCGVPGRTYGYTF. CDR3 DNA: TGTGCCAGCCTTTGTGGCGTACCAGGAAGGACCTATGGCTACACCTTC. Filled out from reference TRBV5-4 and TRBJ1-2, the complete variable domain reads ETGVTQSPTHLIKTRGQQVTLRCSSQSGHNTVSWYQQALGQGPQFIFQYYREEENGRGNFPPRFSGLQFPNYSSELNVNALELDDSALYLCASLCGVPGRTYGYTFGSGTRLTVV.

This clonotype was picked up many times. V gene TRBV2 combines with J gene TRBJ2-1; D is uncertain. This CDR3 comprises 11 residues. The V end was cut by 3 bases, the J end by 8 bases, with 5 bases between. Germline-derived CDR1 and CDR2 are SNHLY and FYNNEI. CDR3 sequence: CASSDVDEQFF. The CDR3 DNA sequence: TGTGCCAGCAGTGACGTCGATGAGCAGTTCTTC.

This clonotype was recorded many times. V is TRBV5-1 and J is TRBJ2-7; D possibly corresponds to TRBD2 (5 bases). Trimming took 4 bases from V and 2 from J, leaving 13 bases between them. The CDR3 totals 14 residues. Germline lookup yields CDR1 SGHRS and CDR2 YFSETQ. The CDR3 region is CASSPDGGPYEQYF. CDR3 sequence (DNA): TGCGCCAGCAGCCCGGACGGAGGACCCTACGAGCAGTACTTC.

This clonotype occurred many times. The rearrangement links TRBV6-1 to TRBJ1-2; D gene unclear. Germline V CDR1 and CDR2: MNHNS, SASEGT. Trimming took 5 bases from V and 4 from J, leaving 23 bases between them. The CDR3 is 17 residues long. CDR3 bases: TGTGCCAGCAGTAACGCGGTCTCTATGCGAAAGACCTATGGCTACACCTTC. Protein: CASSNAVSMRKTYGYTF.

Notes on this clonotype: A junction end diverges from the germline sequence, so it may reflect a read error. This chain uses TRBV7-7 with TRBJ1-2; D perhaps matches TRBD1 (5 bases). The germline gives CDR1 SSHAT, CDR2 FNYEAQ (reference sequence). This CDR3 comprises 17 residues. The CDR3 sequence is CTSSGARKCRKTYGYTF. The CDR3 bases are TGTACCAGCAGCGGGGCGCGTAAGTGCCGAAAGACCTATGGCTACACCTTC.

This clonotype was counted at least ten times. This CDR3 is CASSVSSSHGKTYGYTF. As DNA, the CDR3 is TGTGCCAGCAGTGTTAGTTCCTCACACGGAAAGACCTATGGCTACACCTTC. The chain employs TRBV6-4 and TRBJ1-2; the D is unclear. Between the trimmed V and J ends, which lost 4 bases and 4 bases, there was a span of 22 bases. This CDR3 has 17 amino acids. CDR1 and CDR2 from the germline V gene are MRHNA and SNTAGT.

This clonotype was counted many times. The rearrangement uses TRBV10-3 and TRBJ1-2; TRBD1 is a possible D gene (6 bases). The CDR3 has 15 amino acids. V lost 10 bases and J 6 bases, leaving 24 bases between the germline ends. From germline, CDR1 is ENHRY and CDR2 SYGVKD. Here the CDR3 DNA reads TGTGCCACTACCCATGGGGACATCGGCGGTCATGGCTACACCTTC. Translation gives CATTHGDIGGHGYTF.

The sample holds many counts of this clonotype. The rearrangement links TRBV3-1 to TRBJ1-1, with D unclear. In germline, CDR1 is LGHDT, CDR2 YNNKEL (reference sequence). Trimming removed 5 bases from V and 4 bases from J, with 23 bases in between. The CDR3 consists of 17 residues. CDR3 region: CASSSRFPISIRTEAFF. As DNA, the CDR3 is TGTGCCAGCAGCTCCAGGTTTCCCATTTCAATTCGCACTGAAGCTTTCTTT.

This clonotype was counted ten times or more. V usage is TRBV10-2 and J usage is TRBJ1-2; D not resolved. Trimming left V 5 bases short and J 4 bases short, with 23 bases between. The germline CDR1 and CDR2 sequences are WSHSY and SAAADI. This CDR3 spans 17 amino acids. CDR3 in DNA: TGCGCCAGCAGTTACAAACACACTTCTAGAAAGACCTATGGCTACACCTTC. Encoded protein: CASSYKHTSRKTYGYTF.

This clonotype has just a few counts. The rearrangement joins TRBV11-3 to TRBJ2-3, with 14 bases fitting TRBD2. CDR3 length equals 16 residues. Looked up from germline, CDR1 is SGHNT and CDR2 is YENEEA. The V segment lost 3 bases and the J segment 11 bases; nucleotides outside the gene matches: 10. DNA for the CDR3: TGTGCCAGCAGCTTTAGTGGGACTAGCGGGAGTATTAAGCAGTATTTT. It codes for CASSFSGTSGSIKQYF.

V usage is TRBV11-2 and J usage is TRBJ1-2; tentatively, D is TRBD1 (6 bases). In germline, CDR1 is SGHAT, CDR2 FQNNGV. The CDR3 has 17 residues. Trimming removed 5 bases from V and 4 bases from J, with 23 bases in between. The CDR3 loop reads CASSGGQTSRKTYGYTF. DNA for the CDR3: TGTGCCAGCAGCGGGGGCCAAACAAGCAGAAAGACCTATGGCTACACCTTC.

A word on this clonotype: A read error is possible here, since a much larger clone lies one base away. The J gene is TRBJ1-2, the V gene TRBV3-1; D gene ambiguous. CDR1 and CDR2 from the germline V gene are LGHDT and YNNKEL (reference sequence). This CDR3 spans 17 amino acids. The germline V and J ends were trimmed by 5 bases and 4 bases, with 23 bases remaining between them. The CDR3: CASSDPDTLRRTYGYTF. For the CDR3, the DNA is TGTGCCAGCAGCGATCCAGACACCCTTCGAAGGACCTATGGCTACACCTTC.

As regards this clonotype: Since a much larger clone is just one base distant, this may be a read error. The V and J genes are TRBV27 and TRBJ1-4; 7 nucleotides line up with TRBD1. Germline assignment: CDR1 MNHEY and CDR2 SMNVEV (reference sequence). CDR3 size: 14 residues. The CDR3 loop is CANSSGQYNEKLFF. The CDR3 DNA reads TGTGCCAACAGTTCGGGACAGTATAATGAAAAACTGTTTTTT.

To note about this clonotype: This may come from a read error, since a much larger clone is one base off. This chain uses TRBV4-3 with TRBJ1-2; D is unresolved. CDR1 is LGHNA and CDR2 is YSLEER in the germline V gene. CDR3 size: 17 residues. V was cut by 5 bases and J by 4 bases, with 23 bases left in between. DNA for the CDR3: TGCGCCAGCAGCTGTGATTTAGGACGTCGAAGGACCTATGGCTACACCTTC. Translated, it gives CASSCDLGRRRTYGYTF.

Comment on this clonotype: A read error may explain this, as a much larger clone is one base away. This chain joins TRBV29-1 and TRBJ2-7; 8 nucleotides align to TRBD2. Germline V gene lookup returns CDR1 SQVTM and CDR2 ANQGSEA. The CDR3 sequence is 13 residues long. V shed 7 bases and J 3 bases; nucleotides not matched to a gene: 8. In DNA, the CDR3 is TGCAGCGCCCGGGGTAGCGGGGACTACGAGCAGTACTTC. Protein product: CSARGSGDYEQYF.

In this sample, this clonotype turned up many times. V is TRBV18 and J is TRBJ2-3; 13 nucleotides agree with TRBD2. The ends lost 3 bases at V and 4 bases at J; junction bases unmatched: 7. Germline V gene lookup returns CDR1 KGHSH and CDR2 LQKENI. The CDR3 covers 17 residues. The CDR3 spells CASSPITSGRASDTQYF. CDR3 nucleotide sequence: TGTGCCAGCTCACCTATAACTAGCGGGAGGGCCTCAGATACGCAGTATTTT. Full variable domain (outside the CDR3, taken from reference TRBV18 and TRBJ2-3): NAGVMQNPRHLVRRRGQEARLRCSPMKGHSHVYWYRQLPEEGLKFMVYLQKENIIDESGMPKERFSAEFPKEGPSILRIQQVVRGDSAAYFCASSPITSGRASDTQYFGPGTRLTVL.

This clonotype was counted at least ten times. CDR3 nucleotides: TGTGCCAGCAGTTCTACATTCTCTATGCGAAAGACCTATGGCTACACCTTC. Its translation is CASSSTFSMRKTYGYTF. The gene calls are TRBV6-5 and TRBJ1-2; D is ambiguous. The CDR3 runs to 17 residues. V shed 4 bases and J shed 4 bases, with 22 bases lying between them. Per germline, CDR1 MNHEY and CDR2 SVGAGI.

This clonotype was picked up many times. The V and J genes are TRBV5-1 and TRBJ2-3; D is perhaps TRBD1 (5 bases). The DNA end favors TRBJ2-1, so the J call may be wrong. Germline V gene data show CDR1 as SGHRS and CDR2 as YFSETQ. The CDR3 totals 16 residues. The CDR3 nucleotides read TGCGCCAGCAGCTTGGGCCTTGCTAGGGGTGGAAATGAGCAGTTCTTC. It encodes CASSLGLARGGNEQFF.

Turning to this clonotype: A much more abundant neighbour one base away suggests this may be a read error. CDR3 residues: CSARGGNAIYF. The CDR3 region has the DNA TGCAGTGCTAGAGGCGGAAACGCCATATATTTT. The chain is built from TRBV20-1 and TRBJ1-3; D ambiguous. This CDR3 has 11 amino acids. CDR1 and CDR2 from the germline V gene are DFQATT and SNEGSKA (reference sequence).

This clonotype was found many times. Written as DNA, the CDR3 is TGTGCCAGCTCACCGAATCAGGGGCACACTGAAGCTTTCTTT. Encoded protein: CASSPNQGHTEAFF. V and J are TRBV18 and TRBJ1-1; D perhaps matches TRBD1 (6 bases). The CDR3 covers 14 residues. Between the trimmed V and J ends, which lost 3 bases and 3 bases, there was a span of 11 bases. CDR1 KGHSH and CDR2 LQKENI come from the germline V gene.

On this clonotype: A much bigger clone sits one base away, suggesting this may be a read error. In this CDR3 the conserved last residue, phenylalanine or tryptophan, is missing, so a read error is likely. The J gene is TRBJ1-2, the V gene TRBV10-2; D not certain. Per germline, CDR1 WSHSY and CDR2 SAAADI. The germline V and J ends were trimmed by 2 bases and 4 bases, with 20 bases remaining between them. The CDR3 is 17 amino acids. The CDR3 sequence: CASSEGSTSRKTYGYTL. CDR3 nucleotides: TGCGCCAGCAGTGAGGGCTCCACTTCTAGAAAGACCTATGGCTACACCCTC.

This clonotype was observed a few times. This chain joins TRBV19 and TRBJ2-1, with 9 bases aligning to TRBD2. The CDR3 extends over 16 amino acids. The junction had 7 bases not matched to a gene; V was cut back by 0 bases and J by 7 bases. Germline CDR1 LNHDA, CDR2 SQIVND (reference sequence). The DNA of the CDR3 is TGTGCCAGTAGTATAGAGGGCGGGAGGGCCGGTAATGAGCAGTTCTTC. It yields the protein CASSIEGGRAGNEQFF.

This clonotype has at least ten counts. The chain couples TRBV20-1 to TRBJ2-2, with TRBD2 identical over 10 bases. Germline loops: CDR1 DFQATT, CDR2 SNEGSKA (reference sequence). V shed 4 bases and J 7 bases; nucleotides not matched to a gene: 9. The CDR3 is made up of 15 amino acids. The CDR3 protein is CSAKSGRALDGELFF. The CDR3 DNA follows: TGCAGTGCTAAGAGCGGGAGGGCCCTCGACGGGGAGCTGTTTTTT.

As regards this clonotype: A much larger clone differs from this one at a single base, so this may be a read error. The gene calls are TRBV30 and TRBJ2-1; no firm D call. The V gene's germline CDR1 is GTSNPN and CDR2 SVGIG (reference sequence). The CDR3 is made up of 15 amino acids. The CDR3 loop is CAWSVDRSSYNEQIF. In nucleotides, the CDR3 is TGTGCCTGGAGTGTGGATAGGAGCTCCTACAATGAGCAGATCTTC.

There are many counts of this clonotype. The chain employs TRBV20-1 and TRBJ2-1; 8 nucleotides line up with TRBD1. From germline, CDR1 is DFQATT and CDR2 SNEGSKA (reference sequence). This CDR3 is built from 15 residues. J lost 10 bases, V lost 0 bases, and 11 bases had no gene match. DNA of the CDR3: TGCAGTGCTAGAGATAATTGGCAGGGGGCTAGAGAGCAGTTCTTC. As protein: CSARDNWQGAREQFF.

In this sample, this clonotype turned up a few times. This chain links TRBV3-1 with TRBJ2-2; D call uncertain. Trimming pared 5 bases from V and 5 bases from J, leaving 24 bases between. The CDR3 is 18 residues long. Germline V lookup: CDR1 LGHDT, CDR2 YNNKEL (reference sequence). The CDR3 DNA sequence: TGTGCCAGCAGCTATCAAACTCCCATTTCAGGCTTGACCGGGGAGCTGTTTTTT. This translates into CASSYQTPISGLTGELFF.

The count of this clonotype is one. This sequence may be a read error, since a much larger clone differs from it by one base. The CDR3 DNA sequence: TGTGCCAGCAGTGACTCGTGCGACTGGGGGAAATTCCACGAGCAGTACTTC. It codes for CASSDSCDWGKFHEQYF. V and J are TRBV6-4 and TRBJ2-7; D tentatively fits TRBD1 or TRBD2 (5 bases each). Trimming took off 0 bases at V and 5 bases at J, with 20 bases between the two ends. The CDR3 loop spans 17 amino acids. CDR1 and CDR2 from the germline V gene are MRHNA and SNTAGT.